This T cell receptor beta chain stems from a study of blood T cells in healthy people across ages. For the second PCR, which ran for 7 to 11 cycles, a sample-barcoded 5' primer and a J-beta primer mix were used. Every cDNA molecule carried a tag from a template-switch adaptor bearing 12 random nucleotides. MiXCR, applied by TCRdb to the 5' RACE reads, yields one record per CDR3 protein. Of 1,500,000 or so distinct CDR3 sequences detected, approximately 59% appear once; the ten largest clones hold more than 6%. Trimming pared 5 bases from V and 4 bases from J, leaving 18 bases between. CDR1 is SGHTA, CDR2 FQGNSA, per germline. The length of the CDR3 is 15 residues. Donors ranged from roughly 6 to 100 years old and were healthy Caucasians in Russia. Isolation per sample recovered at least 6.5 million PBMCs.

The J gene is TRBJ2-7, the V gene TRBV7-2; no definite D call. This sequence was found in a man between 18 and 35 years old in good health. The sequencing sample was made of blood. CDR3 in DNA: TGTGCCAGCAGCCCCCCGGCGGTTTCACGGTACGAGCAGTACTTC. Its protein is CASSPPAVSRYEQYF.